The 25 T cell receptor beta chains below were found in one sample sequenced in a study of immune reconstitution after stem cell transplant in scleroderma. MiXCR, applied by TCRdb to the RT-PCR reads, yields one record per CDR3 protein. The repertoire has roughly 1,900 distinct CDR3 sequences, over 3.5% of them found once; the top ten carry roughly 14%. Sampling was performed before or after autologous hematopoietic stem cell transplantation (not recorded which). Source of these receptors: a male donor with systemic sclerosis.

This clonotype ranks as medium-sized. The chain recombines TRBV7-2 with TRBJ2-7; 8 bases are shared with TRBD1. Germline assignment: CDR1 SGHTA and CDR2 FQGNSA. V lost 6 bases, J lost 3 bases, and 7 bases stayed unmatched. The CDR3 runs to 14 residues. CDR3 sequence: CASSPADRGYEQYF. CDR3 DNA: TGTGCCAGCAGTCCCGCAGACAGGGGCTACGAGCAGTACTTC.

Notes on this clonotype: A much larger clone differs from this one at a single base, so this may be a read error. Lacking the conserved final phenylalanine or tryptophan, this CDR3 likely reflects a read error. V gene TRBV12-3 or TRBV12-4 combines with J gene TRBJ1-2; no reliable D call. There are 12 residues in the CDR3. V was clipped by 5 bases and J by 9 bases, with 13 bases between them. The chain's CDR3 is CASSALLGRYTL. CDR3 bases: TGTGCCAGCAGTGCCCTCTTGGGTCGCTACACCCTC.

This clonotype is labeled as medium-sized. The rearrangement joins TRBV6-1 to TRBJ2-5; D tentatively fits TRBD1 or TRBD2 (5 bases each). Per germline, CDR1 MNHNS and CDR2 SASEGT. This CDR3 spans 14 amino acids. V was trimmed by 9 bases and J by 8 bases, leaving 22 bases between them. The CDR3 protein is CASREFEEGSTQYF. The CDR3 DNA is TGTGCCAGTAGAGAGTTCGAAGAGGGGTCTACCCAGTACTTC.

This clonotype is deemed medium-sized (0.01 to 0.1%). The chain carries TRBV4-3 and TRBJ1-1; D not resolved. The CDR3 runs to 16 residues. CDR1 and CDR2 (germline): LGHNA, YSLEER. Trimming stripped 5 bases from V and 0 bases from J, with 16 bases between. The CDR3 sequence is CASSSSDNSLNTEAFF. CDR3 in DNA: TGCGCCAGCAGCTCTTCAGACAACTCTCTGAACACTGAAGCTTTCTTT.

In its sample, this clonotype is medium-sized (0.01 to 0.1%). The V and J genes are TRBV30 and TRBJ2-5; 9 bases are a match to TRBD2. The CDR3 covers 17 residues. The ends lost 0 bases at V and 3 bases at J; junction bases unmatched: 11. Germline values: CDR1 GTSNPN, CDR2 SVGIG (reference sequence). For the CDR3, the DNA is TGTGCCTGGAGTGTACCCCCTTATCTAGCGGGAAAAGAGACCCAGTACTTC. It translates to CAWSVPPYLAGKETQYF.

This clonotype was detected a few times. One base away lies a much larger clone, so this may be a sequencing read error. The J gene is TRBJ2-7, the V gene TRBV6-2 or TRBV6-3; D not certain. This CDR3 region has 17 residues. The V gene lost 4 bases and the J gene lost 5 bases, with 24 bases spanning the gap. Germline V gene data show CDR1 as MNHEY and CDR2 as SVGEGT. CDR3 sequence (DNA): TGTGCCAGCAGTTCCAATGAGGACGGGTCATTCTTCGACGAGCAGTACTTC. Its translation: CASSSNEDGSFFDEQYF.

By proportion, this clonotype is medium-sized. The chain is built from TRBV28 and TRBJ1-2; D remains unclear. The CDR3 is 15 residues long. The V end lost 7 bases, the J end lost 4 bases, and 19 bases lay between the germline ends. The germline gives CDR1 MDHEN, CDR2 SYDVKM. The CDR3 loop is CASTIRREAGYGYTF. In DNA, the CDR3 is TGTGCCAGCACCATCCGGCGGGAAGCGGGCTATGGCTACACCTTC.

The rearrangement links TRBV7-6 to TRBJ2-5; 7 bases fit TRBD2. This CDR3 has 14 amino acids. V gave up 5 bases and J gave up 7 bases; unmatched junction bases: 10. Per germline, CDR1 SGHVS and CDR2 FNYEAQ. The CDR3 protein is CASSAPPGGGTQYF. In nucleotides, the CDR3 is TGTGCCAGCAGCGCACCTCCGGGAGGTGGGACCCAGTACTTC.

This clonotype is classed as medium-sized. The chain is built from TRBV7-8 and TRBJ2-7; 8 nucleotides agree with TRBD1. This CDR3 has 15 residues. The J segment lost 0 bases and the V segment lost 4 bases, leaving 5 bases of the junction unmatched. Germline V gives CDR1 SGHVS, CDR2 FQNEAQ. The CDR3, as DNA: TGTGCCAGCAGCTGGGGGACAGGCACCTCCTACGAGCAGTACTTC. It encodes CASSWGTGTSYEQYF.

Judged by abundance, this clonotype is medium-sized. The V gene is TRBV20-1, the J gene TRBJ2-6, with unresolved D. The CDR3 length is 13 residues. V was clipped by 3 bases and J by 4 bases, with 7 bases between them. Per the germline V gene, CDR1 is DFQATT and CDR2 is SNEGSKA (reference sequence). CDR3 sequence: CSASRLGANVLTF. The CDR3 bases are TGCAGTGCTAGCAGGTTAGGGGCCAACGTCCTGACTTTC.

This clonotype is medium-sized within its sample. The chain carries TRBV5-5 and TRBJ2-2; TRBD2 agrees at 9 bases. V was clipped by 0 bases and J by 7 bases; unmatched bases: 10. Germline V gene data show CDR1 as SGHKS and CDR2 as YYEKEE (reference sequence). The length of the CDR3 is 17 residues. The CDR3 region is CASSLDLIAGAVGELFF. The CDR3 coding sequence is TGTGCCAGCAGCTTGGACCTCATAGCGGGAGCGGTCGGGGAGCTGTTTTTT.

This clonotype is classed as large (0.1 to 1%). J is TRBJ2-1 and V is TRBV18; TRBD2 agrees at 7 bases. The trim removed 6 bases at V and 6 bases at J, leaving 17 bases unmatched. CDR1 is KGHSH and CDR2 is LQKENI in the germline V gene. This CDR3 region has 17 residues. The CDR3 sequence: CASSTPRGPGGRNEQFF. CDR3 DNA sequence: TGTGCCAGCTCTACTCCGAGGGGTCCGGGAGGTCGCAATGAGCAGTTCTTC.

This clonotype rates as large. The genes are TRBV24-1 and TRBJ2-2, with 10 bases aligning to TRBD1. CDR3 size: 20 residues. J gave up 6 bases and V 2 bases, and 17 bases lay outside the gene matches. From germline, CDR1 is KGHDR and CDR2 SFDVKD. For the CDR3, the DNA is TGTGCCACCAGTGATTCCCTTGACAGGGGGCGAATCTTCAACGCCGGGGAGCTGTTTTTT. Protein sequence: CATSDSLDRGRIFNAGELFF.

This clonotype qualifies as medium-sized. The chain recombines TRBV5-6 with TRBJ2-1; D is undetermined. The germline CDR1 and CDR2 sequences are SGHDT and YYEEEE. This CDR3 has 14 residues. V was shortened by 0 bases and J by 9 bases, with 13 bases between the two germline ends. The CDR3 DNA reads TGTGCCAGCAGCTTGGCTTCGGCTATAGGTGAGCAGTTCTTC. It codes for CASSLASAIGEQFF.

This clonotype is classed as medium-sized. The chain links TRBV28 to TRBJ1-5; D not certain. The CDR3 contains 14 residues. The ends were cut back, 3 bases at V and 5 bases at J, with 11 bases in the middle. Per germline, CDR1 MDHEN and CDR2 SYDVKM. The DNA for the CDR3 is TGTGCCAGCAGTTTTCTCAGTCGGGATCAGCCCCAGCATTTT. Residues: CASSFLSRDQPQHF.

This clonotype is large (0.1 to 1%) by share. The rearrangement joins TRBV7-2 to TRBJ2-1; the D gene is possibly TRBD2 (5 bases). The V and J ends lost 4 bases and 0 bases respectively, with 16 bases between them. The CDR3 length is 17 residues. The germline V gene has CDR1 SGHTA and CDR2 FQGNSA. The CDR3 DNA reads as TGTGCCAGCAGCTCCAAGGTGGACTTTAGCTCCTACAATGAGCAGTTCTTC. It translates to CASSSKVDFSSYNEQFF.

By frequency in the sample, this clonotype is medium-sized. This chain joins TRBV5-1 and TRBJ2-1; D possibly matches TRBD1 or TRBD2 (5 bases each). CDR1 is SGHRS, CDR2 YFSETQ, per germline. The CDR3 is made up of 15 amino acids. The ends were cut back, 2 bases at V and 3 bases at J, with 12 bases in the middle. The CDR3 here is CASSFEGILYNEQFF. In nucleotides, the CDR3 is TGCGCCAGCAGCTTTGAGGGGATACTCTACAATGAGCAGTTCTTC.

Within the sample, this clonotype is medium-sized. The rearrangement joins TRBV11-2 to TRBJ2-1; TRBD2 matches at 13 bases. Germline V lookup: CDR1 SGHAT, CDR2 FQNNGV. This CDR3 has 16 residues. J lost 4 bases, V lost 2 bases, and 2 bases had no gene match. The CDR3 protein is CASSLRTSGSYNEQFF. CDR3 DNA: TGTGCCAGCAGCTTAAGGACTAGCGGGAGTTACAATGAGCAGTTCTTC.

The table lists this clonotype with a few counts. The chain links TRBV6-5 to TRBJ2-1; 8 positions agree with TRBD2. V gave up 7 bases and J gave up 9 bases; unmatched junction bases: 20. Germline CDR1 is MNHEY and CDR2 is SVGAGI. This CDR3 is built from 17 residues. CDR3 region: CASTRGVAGFGGSEQFF. In DNA, the CDR3 is TGTGCCAGCACTCGTGGGGTAGCGGGATTTGGAGGTAGTGAGCAGTTCTTC.

This clonotype ranks as medium-sized. CDR3 coding DNA: TGTGCCAGCATCTCCGTCGGGACAGGTAATAGCCATGAGCAGTTCTTC. Translating gives CASISVGTGNSHEQFF. The chain employs TRBV27 and TRBJ2-1; TRBD1 aligns across 8 bases. Germline V CDR1 and CDR2: MNHEY, SMNVEV (reference sequence). V lost 7 bases to trimming and J lost 8 bases; unmatched junction nucleotides: 16. The CDR3 runs to 16 residues.

In this sample, this clonotype turned up many times. A single base separates this from a much larger clone, so it may be a read error. The rearrangement uses TRBV4-3 and TRBJ2-5, with 8 nucleotides matching TRBD1. The CDR3 runs 15 residues. Germline CDR1 and CDR2: LGHNA and YSLEER. This CDR3 is CASSPGTGEQEAQYF. In nucleotides, the CDR3 is TGCGCCAGCAGCCCCGGGACAGGCGAACAAGAGGCCCAGTACTTC.

This clonotype is deemed medium-sized (0.01 to 0.1%). The genes are TRBV29-1 and TRBJ2-3, with D possibly matching TRBD2 (6 bases). The germline CDR1 and CDR2 sequences are SQVTM and ANQGSEA. The V and J ends lost 4 bases and 6 bases respectively, with 14 bases between them. This CDR3 comprises 13 residues. CDR3 nucleotide sequence: TGCAGCGTTGCTATCGGGAGTGCGGATACGCAGTATTTT. Residues: CSVAIGSADTQYF.

This clonotype is classed as medium-sized. The chain couples TRBV27 to TRBJ2-1; D possibly corresponds to TRBD2 (5 bases). Trimming removed 6 bases from V and 4 bases from J, with 16 bases in between. This CDR3 is 15 amino acids long. The germline V gene encodes CDR1 MNHEY and CDR2 SMNVEV (reference sequence). CDR3 region: CASSPMPGRYNEQFF. DNA for the CDR3: TGTGCCAGCAGCCCGATGCCGGGGAGATACAATGAGCAGTTCTTC.

Only a few counts were recorded for this clonotype. A clone one base away is much larger, so this may be a read error. The chain employs TRBV6-2 or TRBV6-3 and TRBJ1-4; perhaps TRBD1 as D (6 bases). Germline V gene data show CDR1 as MNHEY and CDR2 as SVGEGT. There are 17 residues in the CDR3. The V end was cut by 5 bases, the J end by 5 bases, with 21 bases between. Written as DNA, the CDR3 is TGTGCCAGCAGTCCCGGTCTCGCGACAGGAGAAAATGAAAAACTGTTTTTT. Its translation is CASSPGLATGENEKLFF.

In its sample, this clonotype ranks as medium-sized. This CDR3 reads CASGWGPNEQFF. The CDR3 region has the DNA TGTGCCAGCGGTTGGGGGCCCAATGAGCAGTTCTTC. The V gene is TRBV9, the J gene TRBJ2-1; possibly TRBD1 for D (6 bases). Per germline, CDR1 SGDLS and CDR2 YYNGEE. The ends were cut back, 7 bases at V and 6 bases at J, with 11 bases in the middle. There are 12 residues in the CDR3.